This is a list of T cell receptor beta chains from one sample in a study of blood T cell repertoires in COVID-19. Some clones are missing from TCRdb's copy, which holds only in-frame ones; the method was immunoSEQ multiplex PCR. The sample has hundreds of thousands of clones, over 70% seen once; the top ten hold 8% to 9.5%. The sample was peripheral blood. These receptors came from a human donor in a cohort sampled during active COVID-19. Both conserved end residues are part of each CDR3. A D gene is named only where the DNA matches it firmly. Size values are once, few and many counts, or a class for expanded clones, and some rows have none.

D gene: TRBD2
CDR3 length: 15
V gene: TRBV3-1/TRBV3-2
J gene: TRBJ2-7
clone size: NA
CDR3 protein: CASSQGTSGVYEQYF
CDR3 DNA: TGTGCCAGCAGCCAAGGGACTAGCGGAGTTTACGAGCAGTACTTC

D gene: NA
CDR3 length: 12
V gene: TRBV5-1
J gene: TRBJ2-3
clone size: NA
CDR3 protein: CASSLEEDTQYF
CDR3 DNA: TGCGCCAGCAGCTTGGAAGAGGATACGCAGTATTTT

D gene: TRBD1
CDR3 length: 17
V gene: TRBV25-1
J gene: TRBJ2-2
clone size: NA
CDR3 protein: CASSEPDRVWGTGELFF
CDR3 DNA: TGTGCCAGCAGTGAGCCAGACAGGGTTTGGGGGACCGGGGAGCTGTTTTTT

D gene: NA
CDR3 length: 13
V gene: TRBV7-8
J gene: TRBJ2-7
clone size: NA
CDR3 protein: CASSLWASYEQYF
CDR3 DNA: TGTGCCAGCAGCCTCTGGGCCTCCTACGAGCAGTACTTC

D gene: TRBD2
CDR3 length: 17
V gene: TRBV5-1
J gene: TRBJ2-3
clone size: NA
CDR3 protein: CASSYPTTSGRTDTQYF
CDR3 DNA: TGCGCCAGCAGCTACCCAACCACTAGCGGCAGAACAGATACGCAGTATTTT

D gene: TRBD2
CDR3 length: 16
V gene: TRBV5-6
J gene: TRBJ2-1
clone size: NA
CDR3 protein: CASSLVGSGVYNEQFF
CDR3 DNA: TGTGCCAGCAGCTTGGTTGGCAGCGGGGTGTACAATGAGCAGTTCTTC

D gene: TRBD2
CDR3 length: 16
V gene: TRBV6-1
J gene: TRBJ2-5
clone size: NA
CDR3 protein: CASSEMGLAVQETQYF
CDR3 DNA: TGTGCCAGCAGTGAGATGGGACTAGCGGTTCAAGAGACCCAGTACTTC

D gene: TRBD1
CDR3 length: 16
V gene: TRBV6-1
J gene: TRBJ1-5
clone size: NA
CDR3 protein: CASSGGTGGFNQPQHF
CDR3 DNA: TGTGCCAGCAGTGGGGGGACAGGGGGCTTCAATCAGCCCCAGCATTTT

D gene: NA
CDR3 length: 12
V gene: TRBV6-5
J gene: TRBJ2-7
clone size: NA
CDR3 protein: CASSRDSYEQYF
CDR3 DNA: TGTGCCAGCTCCAGGGATTCCTACGAGCAGTACTTC

D gene: TRBD1
CDR3 length: 19
V gene: TRBV4-3
J gene: TRBJ1-6
clone size: NA
CDR3 protein: CASSQEGQGKRLGNSPLHF
CDR3 DNA: TGCGCCAGCAGCCAAGAGGGACAGGGTAAACGGCTAGGCAATTCACCCCTCCACTTT

D gene: TRBD2
CDR3 length: 15
V gene: TRBV28
J gene: TRBJ2-2
clone size: NA
CDR3 protein: CASSFGGARTGELFF
CDR3 DNA: TGTGCCAGTTCCTTCGGGGGGGCCCGAACCGGGGAGCTGTTTTTT

D gene: NA
CDR3 length: 15
V gene: TRBV9
J gene: TRBJ1-1
clone size: NA
CDR3 protein: CASSGNPRKNTEAFF
CDR3 DNA: TGTGCCAGCAGCGGAAATCCCAGGAAAAACACTGAAGCTTTCTTT

D gene: NA
CDR3 length: 15
V gene: TRBV5-6
J gene: TRBJ1-5
clone size: NA
CDR3 protein: CASSLDGWGNQPQHF
CDR3 DNA: TGTGCCAGCAGCTTGGACGGGTGGGGCAATCAGCCCCAGCATTTT

D gene: NA
CDR3 length: 17
V gene: TRBV27
J gene: TRBJ1-1
clone size: few
CDR3 protein: CASSVLRRAGANTEAFF
CDR3 DNA: TGTGCCAGCAGTGTACTTAGACGGGCAGGGGCGAACACTGAAGCTTTCTTT

D gene: TRBD1
CDR3 length: 14
V gene: TRBV4-1
J gene: TRBJ2-3
clone size: NA
CDR3 protein: CASSPGQGEDTQYF
CDR3 DNA: TGCGCCAGCAGCCCGGGACAGGGGGAGGATACGCAGTATTTT

D gene: TRBD2
CDR3 length: 18
V gene: TRBV9
J gene: TRBJ2-4
clone size: once
CDR3 protein: CASSPFWGGSTAKNIQYF
CDR3 DNA: TGTGCCAGCAGCCCATTCTGGGGGGGGAGTACGGCCAAAAACATTCAGTACTTC

D gene: TRBD1
CDR3 length: 16
V gene: TRBV7-2
J gene: TRBJ2-2
clone size: NA
CDR3 protein: CASSFTGTGLVGELFF
CDR3 DNA: TGTGCCAGCAGCTTTACCGGGACAGGGTTGGTCGGGGAGCTGTTTTTT

D gene: NA
CDR3 length: 13
V gene: TRBV24-1
J gene: TRBJ1-5
clone size: NA
CDR3 protein: CATSLQGNQPQHF
CDR3 DNA: TGTGCCACCAGTCTACAGGGCAATCAGCCCCAGCATTTT

D gene: NA
CDR3 length: 14
V gene: TRBV3-1/TRBV3-2
J gene: TRBJ2-7
clone size: NA
CDR3 protein: CASSQGQSSYEQYF
CDR3 DNA: TGTGCCAGCAGCCAAGGACAAAGCTCCTACGAGCAGTACTTC

D gene: TRBD2
CDR3 length: 16
V gene: TRBV10-1
J gene: TRBJ2-1
clone size: NA
CDR3 protein: CASSEGASGPYNEQFF
CDR3 DNA: TGCGCCAGCAGTGAGGGGGCTAGCGGCCCGTACAATGAGCAGTTCTTC

D gene: NA
CDR3 length: 15
V gene: TRBV5-5
J gene: TRBJ1-5
clone size: few
CDR3 protein: CASSPPGGGNQPQHF
CDR3 DNA: TGTGCCAGCAGCCCGCCGGGGGGCGGGAATCAGCCCCAGCATTTT

D gene: NA
CDR3 length: 21
V gene: TRBV3-1/TRBV3-2
J gene: TRBJ1-4
clone size: NA
CDR3 protein: CASSQVQFNRFDPVVHEKLFF
CDR3 DNA: TGTGCCAGCAGCCAAGTTCAATTTAATCGTTTTGATCCGGTCGTTCATGAAAAACTGTTTTTT

D gene: TRBD1
CDR3 length: 15
V gene: TRBV18
J gene: TRBJ2-2
clone size: once
CDR3 protein: CASSEDRDLTGELFF
CDR3 DNA: TGTGCCAGCTCAGAGGACAGGGACCTCACCGGGGAGCTGTTTTTT

D gene: NA
CDR3 length: 14
V gene: TRBV6-5
J gene: TRBJ2-7
clone size: NA
CDR3 protein: CASSSTPTSYEQYF
CDR3 DNA: TGTGCCAGCAGTTCTACCCCGACTAGCTACGAGCAGTACTTC

D gene: NA
CDR3 length: 13
V gene: TRBV7-2
J gene: TRBJ2-5
clone size: once
CDR3 protein: CASSLVGRETQYF
CDR3 DNA: TGTGCCAGCAGCTTAGTGGGCCGCGAGACCCAGTACTTC

D gene: NA
CDR3 length: 13
V gene: TRBV9
J gene: TRBJ1-5
clone size: NA
CDR3 protein: CASSVDGNQPQHF
CDR3 DNA: TGTGCCAGCAGCGTAGACGGGAATCAGCCCCAGCATTTT

D gene: TRBD2
CDR3 length: 11
V gene: TRBV6-5
J gene: TRBJ2-5
clone size: NA
CDR3 protein: CNSSGQETQYF
CDR3 DNA: TGTAACTCTAGCGGCCAAGAGACCCAGTACTTC

D gene: NA
CDR3 length: 14
V gene: TRBV5-4
J gene: TRBJ1-3
clone size: once
CDR3 protein: CASKRQASGNTIYF
CDR3 DNA: TGTGCCAGCAAGAGACAGGCCTCTGGAAACACCATATATTTT

D gene: NA
CDR3 length: 15
V gene: TRBV19
J gene: TRBJ2-2
clone size: many
CDR3 protein: CASSIVGTGAGELFF
CDR3 DNA: TGTGCCAGTAGTATAGTGGGGACGGGAGCCGGGGAGCTGTTTTTT

D gene: NA
CDR3 length: 15
V gene: TRBV4-2
J gene: TRBJ1-5
clone size: NA
CDR3 protein: CASTPAATGSQPQHF
CDR3 DNA: TGTGCCAGCACCCCCGCGGCAACCGGGAGTCAGCCCCAGCATTTT

D gene: NA
CDR3 length: 13
V gene: TRBV5-1
J gene: TRBJ1-2
clone size: NA
CDR3 protein: CASRSGGDYGYTF
CDR3 DNA: TGCGCCAGCAGATCGGGGGGCGACTATGGCTACACCTTC

D gene: NA
CDR3 length: 15
V gene: TRBV5-1
J gene: TRBJ1-3
clone size: NA
CDR3 protein: CASSQTTDSGNTIYF
CDR3 DNA: TGCGCCAGCAGCCAGACAACCGACTCTGGAAACACCATATATTTT

D gene: TRBD2
CDR3 length: 15
V gene: TRBV5-8
J gene: TRBJ2-3
clone size: NA
CDR3 protein: CASSLGAGFADTQYF
CDR3 DNA: TGTGCCAGCAGCTTGGGAGCGGGATTTGCAGATACGCAGTATTTT

D gene: TRBD1
CDR3 length: 12
V gene: TRBV12-3/TRBV12-4
J gene: TRBJ1-4
clone size: NA
CDR3 protein: CASSLEVGQTLF
CDR3 DNA: TGTGCCAGCAGTTTAGAGGTGGGACAGACCCTCTTT

D gene: TRBD1
CDR3 length: 16
V gene: TRBV18
J gene: TRBJ2-7
clone size: NA
CDR3 protein: CASSPDRGASSYEQYF
CDR3 DNA: TGTGCCAGCTCACCGGACAGGGGCGCTAGCTCCTACGAGCAGTACTTC

D gene: TRBD1
CDR3 length: 16
V gene: TRBV5-4
J gene: TRBJ1-2
clone size: NA
CDR3 protein: CASSSAGTGSLYGYTF
CDR3 DNA: TGTGCCAGCAGCTCGGCCGGGACAGGGAGTCTCTATGGCTACACCTTC

D gene: TRBD2
CDR3 length: 16
V gene: TRBV10-2
J gene: TRBJ2-1
clone size: NA
CDR3 protein: CASSEWTSGTNNEQFF
CDR3 DNA: TGCGCCAGCAGTGAATGGACTAGCGGTACCAACAATGAGCAGTTCTTC

D gene: NA
CDR3 length: 13
V gene: TRBV6-4
J gene: TRBJ1-1
clone size: NA
CDR3 protein: CASSDQGNTEAFF
CDR3 DNA: TGTGCCAGCAGTGACCAGGGGAATACTGAAGCTTTCTTT

D gene: NA
CDR3 length: 15
V gene: TRBV6-5
J gene: TRBJ2-2
clone size: once
CDR3 protein: CASSGGRTNTGELFF
CDR3 DNA: TGTGCCAGCAGCGGGGGACGCACAAACACCGGGGAGCTGTTTTTT

D gene: TRBD2
CDR3 length: 14
V gene: TRBV20-1
J gene: TRBJ2-1
clone size: NA
CDR3 protein: CSASAGTSGNEQFF
CDR3 DNA: TGCAGTGCTAGTGCCGGGACTAGCGGGAATGAGCAGTTCTTC

D gene: NA
CDR3 length: 14
V gene: TRBV5-8
J gene: TRBJ1-2
clone size: NA
CDR3 protein: CASSSIQGRGGYTF
CDR3 DNA: TGTGCCAGCAGCTCCATACAGGGAAGGGGCGGCTACACCTTC

D gene: TRBD2
CDR3 length: 17
V gene: TRBV19
J gene: TRBJ2-1
clone size: NA
CDR3 protein: CASKPSGTLLSGNEQFF
CDR3 DNA: TGTGCCAGTAAACCTAGCGGGACCTTACTTTCGGGTAATGAGCAGTTCTTC

D gene: NA
CDR3 length: 13
V gene: TRBV11-2
J gene: TRBJ2-2
clone size: NA
CDR3 protein: CASSRSNTGELFF
CDR3 DNA: TGTGCCAGCAGTCGGTCGAACACCGGGGAGCTGTTTTTT

D gene: TRBD2
CDR3 length: 14
V gene: TRBV5-1
J gene: TRBJ2-1
clone size: few
CDR3 protein: CASMTSGSHNEQFF
CDR3 DNA: TGCGCCAGCATGACTAGCGGGTCCCACAATGAGCAGTTCTTC

D gene: TRBD1
CDR3 length: 13
V gene: TRBV28
J gene: TRBJ2-1
clone size: NA
CDR3 protein: CASNRQGYNEQFF
CDR3 DNA: TGTGCCAGCAATCGACAGGGGTACAATGAGCAGTTCTTC

D gene: NA
CDR3 length: 15
V gene: TRBV24-1
J gene: TRBJ2-2
clone size: NA
CDR3 protein: CATSATGRNTGELFF
CDR3 DNA: TGTGCCACCAGTGCCACCGGGAGAAACACCGGGGAGCTGTTTTTT

D gene: NA
CDR3 length: 17
V gene: TRBV5-6
J gene: TRBJ2-2
clone size: NA
CDR3 protein: CASSLALDGGFTGELFF
CDR3 DNA: TGTGCCAGCAGCTTGGCATTAGACGGGGGTTTCACCGGGGAGCTGTTTTTT

D gene: NA
CDR3 length: 13
V gene: TRBV5-1
J gene: TRBJ2-7
clone size: few
CDR3 protein: CASSLFPGAEQYF
CDR3 DNA: TGCGCCAGCAGCTTATTCCCAGGGGCCGAGCAGTACTTC

D gene: TRBD1
CDR3 length: 15
V gene: TRBV5-4
J gene: TRBJ1-2
clone size: NA
CDR3 protein: CASSRRDRGSNGYTF
CDR3 DNA: TGTGCCAGCAGCCGCCGGGACAGGGGTTCAAATGGCTACACCTTC

D gene: TRBD2
CDR3 length: 17
V gene: TRBV4-2
J gene: TRBJ2-1
clone size: NA
CDR3 protein: CASSHYSGTSVPHEQFF
CDR3 DNA: TGTGCCAGCAGCCACTACTCCGGGACTAGCGTCCCACATGAGCAGTTCTTC

D gene: NA
CDR3 length: 14
V gene: TRBV28
J gene: TRBJ1-3
clone size: few
CDR3 protein: CASGLGGSGNTIYF
CDR3 DNA: TGTGCCAGCGGCCTCGGGGGTTCTGGAAACACCATATATTTT

D gene: NA
CDR3 length: 17
V gene: TRBV9
J gene: TRBJ2-1
clone size: NA
CDR3 protein: CASSVEIGASSYNEQFF
CDR3 DNA: TGTGCCAGCAGCGTAGAAATAGGGGCGTCAAGTTACAATGAGCAGTTCTTC

D gene: NA
CDR3 length: 13
V gene: TRBV29-1
J gene: TRBJ1-2
clone size: NA
CDR3 protein: CSVAVSGGYGYTF
CDR3 DNA: TGCAGCGTTGCCGTCAGCGGGGGCTATGGCTACACCTTC